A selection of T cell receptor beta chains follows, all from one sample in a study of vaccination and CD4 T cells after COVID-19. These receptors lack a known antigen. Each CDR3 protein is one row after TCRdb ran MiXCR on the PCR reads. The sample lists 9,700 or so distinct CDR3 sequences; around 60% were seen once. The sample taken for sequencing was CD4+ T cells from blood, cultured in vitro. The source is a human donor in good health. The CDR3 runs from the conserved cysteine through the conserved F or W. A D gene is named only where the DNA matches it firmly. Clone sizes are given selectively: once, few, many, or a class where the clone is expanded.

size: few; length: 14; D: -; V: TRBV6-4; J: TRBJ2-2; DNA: TGTGCCAGCAGTGACGGGCAGGGGACCGGGGAGCTGTTTTTT; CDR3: CASSDGQGTGELFF
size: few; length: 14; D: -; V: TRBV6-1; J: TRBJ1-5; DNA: TGTGCCAGCAGTGAAGGGACCTGGGGTGTGGCCCAGCATTTT; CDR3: CASSEGTWGVAQHF
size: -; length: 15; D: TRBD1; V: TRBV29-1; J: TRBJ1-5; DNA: TGCAGCGTGCGGGACAGCAGGAATAGCAATCAGCCCCAGCATTTT; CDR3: CSVRDSRNSNQPQHF
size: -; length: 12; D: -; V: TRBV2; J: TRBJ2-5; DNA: TGTGCCAGCAGGCCCCTGTTGGAGACCCAGTACTTC; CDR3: CASRPLLETQYF
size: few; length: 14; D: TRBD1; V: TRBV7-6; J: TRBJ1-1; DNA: TGTGCCAGCAGCCCCCGACAGGGTGGAACTGAAGCTTTCTTT; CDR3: CASSPRQGGTEAFF
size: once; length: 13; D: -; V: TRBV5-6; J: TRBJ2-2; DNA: TGTGCCAGCAGCCCCGTCGGTCCCGGGGAGCTGTTTTTT; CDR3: CASSPVGPGELFF
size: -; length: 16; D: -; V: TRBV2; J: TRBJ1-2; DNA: TGTGCCAGCAGTGAAGCGCTTCTGGGACAACTCAATGGCTACACCTTC; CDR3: CASSEALLGQLNGYTF
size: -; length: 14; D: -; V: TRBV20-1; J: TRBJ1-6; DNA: TGCAGTGCTAGAGTAGTCGGTTTTAATTCACCCCTCCACTTT; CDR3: CSARVVGFNSPLHF
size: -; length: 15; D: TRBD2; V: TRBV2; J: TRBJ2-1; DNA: TGTGCCAGCAGTGAGAGGACTAGTATCGGGGCTGAGCAGTTCTTC; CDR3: CASSERTSIGAEQFF
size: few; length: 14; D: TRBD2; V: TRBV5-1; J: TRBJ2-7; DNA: TGCGCCAGCACACTTAGCGGGGGCCCCTACGAGCAGTACTTC; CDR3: CASTLSGGPYEQYF
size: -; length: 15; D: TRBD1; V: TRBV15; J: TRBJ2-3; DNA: TGTGCCGCCAACACAGGGGGGCAGGGCACAGATACGCAGTATTTT; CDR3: CAANTGGQGTDTQYF
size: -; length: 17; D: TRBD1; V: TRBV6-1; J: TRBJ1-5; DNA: TGTGCCAGCAGTGGTGAGAGGGGGCTTATCAGCAATCAGCCCCAGCATTTT; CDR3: CASSGERGLISNQPQHF
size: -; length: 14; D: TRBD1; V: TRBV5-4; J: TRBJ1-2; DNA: TGTGCCAGCAGCTTGGACAGGGGGCCGAAAGGCTACACCTTC; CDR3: CASSLDRGPKGYTF
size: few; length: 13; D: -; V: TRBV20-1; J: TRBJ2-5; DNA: TGCAGTGCTTCTGAGGGGGGATTAGAGACCCAGTACTTC; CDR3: CSASEGGLETQYF